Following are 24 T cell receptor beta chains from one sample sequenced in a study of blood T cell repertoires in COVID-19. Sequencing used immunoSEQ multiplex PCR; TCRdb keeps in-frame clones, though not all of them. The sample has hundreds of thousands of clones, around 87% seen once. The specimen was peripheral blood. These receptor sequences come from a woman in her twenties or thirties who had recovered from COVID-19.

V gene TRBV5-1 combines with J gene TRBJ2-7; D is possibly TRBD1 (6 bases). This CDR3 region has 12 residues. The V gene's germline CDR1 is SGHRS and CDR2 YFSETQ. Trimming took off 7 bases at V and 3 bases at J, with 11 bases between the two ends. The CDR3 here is CASAEDSYEQYF. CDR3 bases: TGCGCCAGCGCAGAGGACAGCTACGAGCAGTACTTC.

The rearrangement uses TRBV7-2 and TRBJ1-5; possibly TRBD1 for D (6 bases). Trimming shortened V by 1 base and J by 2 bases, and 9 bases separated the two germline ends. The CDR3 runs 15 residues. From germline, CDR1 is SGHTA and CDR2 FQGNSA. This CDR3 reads CASSLEQGGNQPQHF. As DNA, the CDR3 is TGTGCCAGCAGCTTAGAACAGGGCGGCAATCAGCCCCAGCATTTT.

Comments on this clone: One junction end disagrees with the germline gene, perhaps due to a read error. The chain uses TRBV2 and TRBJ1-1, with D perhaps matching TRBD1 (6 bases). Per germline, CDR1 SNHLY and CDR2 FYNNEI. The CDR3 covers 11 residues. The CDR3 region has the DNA TGTGCCAGCACGACGAAGGACAGCTACAGCTTT. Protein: CASTTKDSYSF.

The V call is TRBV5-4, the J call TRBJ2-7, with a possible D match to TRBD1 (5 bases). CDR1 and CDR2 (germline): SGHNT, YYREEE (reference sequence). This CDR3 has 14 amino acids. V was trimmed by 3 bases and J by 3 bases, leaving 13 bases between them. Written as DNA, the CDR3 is TGTGCCAGCAGCTCACGGCAGGGCGGCTACGAGCAGTACTTC. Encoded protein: CASSSRQGGYEQYF. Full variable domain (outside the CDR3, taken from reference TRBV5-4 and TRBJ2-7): ETGVTQSPTHLIKTRGQQVTLRCSSQSGHNTVSWYQQALGQGPQFIFQYYREEENGRGNFPPRFSGLQFPNYSSELNVNALELDDSALYLCASSSRQGGYEQYFGPGTRLTVT.

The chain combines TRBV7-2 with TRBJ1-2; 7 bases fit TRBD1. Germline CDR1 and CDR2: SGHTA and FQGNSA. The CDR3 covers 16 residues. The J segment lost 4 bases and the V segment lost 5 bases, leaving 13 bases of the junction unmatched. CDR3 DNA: TGTGCCAGCAGCGGACGTACAGGGGTAGGCGGCTATGGCTACACCTTC. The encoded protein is CASSGRTGVGGYGYTF. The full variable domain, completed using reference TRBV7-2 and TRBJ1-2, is GAGVSQSPSNKVTEKGKDVELRCDPISGHTALYWYRQSLGQGLEFLIYFQGNSAPDKSGLPSDRFSAERTGGSVSTLTIQRTQQEDSAVYLCASSGRTGVGGYGYTFGSGTRLTVV.

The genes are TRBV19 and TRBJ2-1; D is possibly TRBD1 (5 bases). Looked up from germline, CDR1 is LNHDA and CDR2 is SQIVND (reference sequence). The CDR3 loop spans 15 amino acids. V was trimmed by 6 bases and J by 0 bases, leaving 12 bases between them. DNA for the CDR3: TGTGCCAGTAGCCCAGGGTTGAGCTCCTACAATGAGCAGTTCTTC. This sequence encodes CASSPGLSSYNEQFF.

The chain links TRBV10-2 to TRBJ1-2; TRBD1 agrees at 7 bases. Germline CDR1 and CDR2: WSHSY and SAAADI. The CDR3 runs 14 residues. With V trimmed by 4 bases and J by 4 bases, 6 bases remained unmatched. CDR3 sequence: CASSGDSVRYGYTF. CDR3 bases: TGCGCCAGCAGTGGGGACAGTGTCCGCTATGGCTACACCTTC.

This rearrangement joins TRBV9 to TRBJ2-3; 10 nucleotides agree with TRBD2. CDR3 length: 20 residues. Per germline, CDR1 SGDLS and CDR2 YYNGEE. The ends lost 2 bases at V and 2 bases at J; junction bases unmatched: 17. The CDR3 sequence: CASSVPGPTLAGATTDTQYF. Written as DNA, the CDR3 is TGTGCCAGCAGCGTTCCGGGGCCTACTCTAGCGGGAGCGACCACAGATACGCAGTATTTT.

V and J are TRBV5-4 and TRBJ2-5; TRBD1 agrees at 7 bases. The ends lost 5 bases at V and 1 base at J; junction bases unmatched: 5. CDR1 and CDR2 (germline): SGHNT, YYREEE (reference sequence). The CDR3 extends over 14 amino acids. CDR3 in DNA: TGTGCCAGCAGTTATAGGGACAGCCAAGAGACCCAGTACTTC. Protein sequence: CASSYRDSQETQYF.

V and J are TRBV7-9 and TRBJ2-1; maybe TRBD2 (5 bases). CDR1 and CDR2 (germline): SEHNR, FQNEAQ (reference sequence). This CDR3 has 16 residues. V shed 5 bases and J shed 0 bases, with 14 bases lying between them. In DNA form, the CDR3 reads TGTGCCAGCAGCCCCGCCCGTCGGGGCTCCTACAATGAGCAGTTCTTC. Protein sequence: CASSPARRGSYNEQFF.

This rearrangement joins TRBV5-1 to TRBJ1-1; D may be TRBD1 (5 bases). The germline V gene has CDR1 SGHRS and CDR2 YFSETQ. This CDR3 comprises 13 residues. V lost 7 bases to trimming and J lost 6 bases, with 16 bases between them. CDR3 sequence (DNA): TGCGCCAGCTTGAAGGGATCGGGGGCTGAAGCTTTCTTT. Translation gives CASLKGSGAEAFF.

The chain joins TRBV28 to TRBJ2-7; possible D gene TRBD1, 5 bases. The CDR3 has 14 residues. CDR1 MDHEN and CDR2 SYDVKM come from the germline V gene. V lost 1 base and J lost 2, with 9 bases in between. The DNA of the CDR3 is TGTGCCAGCAGTTTATTTCGGACACCCTACGAGCAGTACTTC. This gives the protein CASSLFRTPYEQYF.

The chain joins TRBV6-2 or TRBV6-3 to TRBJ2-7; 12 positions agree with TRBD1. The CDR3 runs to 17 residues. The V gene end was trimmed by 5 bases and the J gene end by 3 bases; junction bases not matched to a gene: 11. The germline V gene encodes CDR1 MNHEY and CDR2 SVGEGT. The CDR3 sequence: CASSRKEGQGALYEQYF. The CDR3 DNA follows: TGTGCCAGCAGTCGTAAAGAGGGACAGGGGGCCCTCTACGAGCAGTACTTC.

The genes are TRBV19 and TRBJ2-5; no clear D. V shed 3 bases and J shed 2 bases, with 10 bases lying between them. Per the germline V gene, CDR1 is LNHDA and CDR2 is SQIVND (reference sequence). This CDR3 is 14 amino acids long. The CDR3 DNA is TGTGCCAGTAGTATTCAGCGTGGACAAGAGACCCAGTACTTC. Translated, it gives CASSIQRGQETQYF.

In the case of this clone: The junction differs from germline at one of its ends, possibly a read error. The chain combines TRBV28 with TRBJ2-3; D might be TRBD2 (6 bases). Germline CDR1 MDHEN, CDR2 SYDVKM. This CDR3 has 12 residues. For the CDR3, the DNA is TGTGCCAGCAGTTTAAGTTCGGGCGGGATAAGTTTT. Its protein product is CASSLSSGGISF.

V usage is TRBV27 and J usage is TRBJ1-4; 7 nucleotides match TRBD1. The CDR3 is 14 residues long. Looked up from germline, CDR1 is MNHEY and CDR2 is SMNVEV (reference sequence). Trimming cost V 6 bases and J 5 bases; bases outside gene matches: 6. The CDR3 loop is CASRPQGFNEKLFF. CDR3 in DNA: TGTGCCAGCAGGCCACAGGGGTTCAATGAAAAACTGTTTTTT.

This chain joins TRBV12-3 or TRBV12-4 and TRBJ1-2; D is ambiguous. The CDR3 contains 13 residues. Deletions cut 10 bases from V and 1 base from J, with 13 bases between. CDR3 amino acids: CAIAGIGNYGYTF. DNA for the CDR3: TGTGCCATCGCGGGGATTGGTAACTATGGCTACACCTTC.

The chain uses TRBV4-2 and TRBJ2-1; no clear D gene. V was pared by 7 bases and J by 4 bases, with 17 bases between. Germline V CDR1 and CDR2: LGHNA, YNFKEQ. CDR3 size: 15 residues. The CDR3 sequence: CASKVWPSSYNEQFF. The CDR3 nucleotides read TGTGCCAGCAAGGTTTGGCCTAGTTCATACAATGAGCAGTTCTTC.

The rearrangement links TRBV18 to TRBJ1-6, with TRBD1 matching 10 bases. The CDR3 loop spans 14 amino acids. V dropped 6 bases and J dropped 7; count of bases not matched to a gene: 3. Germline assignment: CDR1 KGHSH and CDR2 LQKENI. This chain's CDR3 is CASSPDRGNSPLHF. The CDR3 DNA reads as TGTGCCAGCTCCCCGGACAGGGGGAATTCACCCCTCCACTTT.

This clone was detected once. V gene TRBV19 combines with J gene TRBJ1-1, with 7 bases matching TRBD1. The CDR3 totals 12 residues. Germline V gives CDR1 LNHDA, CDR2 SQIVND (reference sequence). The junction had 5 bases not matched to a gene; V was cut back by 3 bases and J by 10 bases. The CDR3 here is CASSMTGRVAFF. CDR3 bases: TGTGCCAGTAGTATGACAGGGCGAGTAGCTTTCTTT.

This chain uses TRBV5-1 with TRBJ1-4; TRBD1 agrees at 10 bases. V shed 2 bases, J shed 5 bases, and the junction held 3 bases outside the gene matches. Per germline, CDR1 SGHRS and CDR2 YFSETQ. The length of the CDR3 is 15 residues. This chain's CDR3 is CASSLMTGGNEKLFF. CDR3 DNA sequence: TGCGCCAGCAGCTTAATGACAGGGGGCAATGAAAAACTGTTTTTT.

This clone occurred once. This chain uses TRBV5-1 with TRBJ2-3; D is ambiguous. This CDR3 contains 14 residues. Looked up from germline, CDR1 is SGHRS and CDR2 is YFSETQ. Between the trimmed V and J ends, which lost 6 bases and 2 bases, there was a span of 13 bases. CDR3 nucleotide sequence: TGCGCCAGCAAGTTGGAGCAGTCCACAGATACGCAGTATTTT. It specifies CASKLEQSTDTQYF.

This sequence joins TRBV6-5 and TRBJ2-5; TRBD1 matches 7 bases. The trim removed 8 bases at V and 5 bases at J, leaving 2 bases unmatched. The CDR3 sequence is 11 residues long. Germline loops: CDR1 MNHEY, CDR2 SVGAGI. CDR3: CASAQGETQYF. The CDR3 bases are TGTGCCAGCGCACAGGGGGAGACCCAGTACTTC.

Here the CDR3 reads CASAWEGNTEAFF. CDR3 coding DNA: TGTGCCAGCGCCTGGGAGGGGAACACTGAAGCTTTCTTT. The J gene is TRBJ1-1, the V gene TRBV6-6; the D is unclear. The V gene lost 8 bases and the J gene lost 1 base, with 11 bases spanning the gap. Germline lookup yields CDR1 MNHNY and CDR2 SVGAGI (reference sequence). The CDR3 spans 13 residues.